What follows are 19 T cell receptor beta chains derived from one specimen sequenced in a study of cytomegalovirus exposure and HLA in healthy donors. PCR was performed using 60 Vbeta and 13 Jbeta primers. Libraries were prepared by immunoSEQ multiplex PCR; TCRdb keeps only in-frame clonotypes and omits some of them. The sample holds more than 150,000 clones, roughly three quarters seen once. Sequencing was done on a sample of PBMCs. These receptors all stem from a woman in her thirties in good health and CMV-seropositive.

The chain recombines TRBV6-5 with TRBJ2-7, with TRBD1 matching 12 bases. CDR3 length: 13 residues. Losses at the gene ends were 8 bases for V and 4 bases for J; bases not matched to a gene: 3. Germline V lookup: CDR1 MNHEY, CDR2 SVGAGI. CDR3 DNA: TGTGCCAGCGGGGACAGGGGGCTTTACGAGCAGTACTTC. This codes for CASGDRGLYEQYF.

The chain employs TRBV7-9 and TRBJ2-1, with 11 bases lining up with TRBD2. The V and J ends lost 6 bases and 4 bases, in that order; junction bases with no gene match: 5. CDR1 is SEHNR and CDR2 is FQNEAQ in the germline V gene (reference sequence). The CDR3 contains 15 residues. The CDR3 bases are TGTGCCAGCAGGGACGCTAGCGGGGGGTACAATGAGCAGTTCTTC. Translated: CASRDASGGYNEQFF.

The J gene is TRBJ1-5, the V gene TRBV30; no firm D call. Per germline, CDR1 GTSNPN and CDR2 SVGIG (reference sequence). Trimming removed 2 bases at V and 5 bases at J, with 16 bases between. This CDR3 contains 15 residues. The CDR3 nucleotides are TGTGCCTGGAGTCCCGGAACTGGGCGAGATCAGCCCCAGCATTTT. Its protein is CAWSPGTGRDQPQHF. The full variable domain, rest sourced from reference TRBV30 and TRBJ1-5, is SQTIHQWPATLVQPVGSPLSLECTVEGTSNPNLYWYRQAAGRGLQLLFYSVGIGQISSEVPQNLSASRPQDRQFILSSKKLLLSDSGFYLCAWSPGTGRDQPQHFGDGTRLSIL.

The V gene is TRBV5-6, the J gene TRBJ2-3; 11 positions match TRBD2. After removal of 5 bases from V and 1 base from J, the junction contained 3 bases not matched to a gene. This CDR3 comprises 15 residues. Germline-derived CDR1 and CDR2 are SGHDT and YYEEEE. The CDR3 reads CASRPTSGGTDTQYF. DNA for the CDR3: TGTGCCAGCAGGCCGACTAGCGGGGGCACAGATACGCAGTATTTT.

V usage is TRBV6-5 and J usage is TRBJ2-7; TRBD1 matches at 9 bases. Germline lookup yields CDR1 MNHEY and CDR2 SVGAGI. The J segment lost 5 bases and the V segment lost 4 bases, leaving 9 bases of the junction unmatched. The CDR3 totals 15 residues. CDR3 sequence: CASSSLDRGFHEQYF. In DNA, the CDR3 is TGTGCCAGCAGTTCCTTGGACAGGGGTTTCCACGAGCAGTACTTC.

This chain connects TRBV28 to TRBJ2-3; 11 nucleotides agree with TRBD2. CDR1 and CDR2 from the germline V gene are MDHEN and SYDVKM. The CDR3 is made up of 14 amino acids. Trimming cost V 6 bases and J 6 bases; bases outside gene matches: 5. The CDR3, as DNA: TGTGCCAGCAGCATAGCGGGGGGGGTGGATACGCAGTATTTT. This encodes CASSIAGGVDTQYF.

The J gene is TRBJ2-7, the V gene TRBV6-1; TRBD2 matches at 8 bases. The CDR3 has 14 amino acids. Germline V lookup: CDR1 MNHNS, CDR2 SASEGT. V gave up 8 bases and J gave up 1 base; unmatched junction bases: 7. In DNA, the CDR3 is TGTGCCAGCGTATTAGCGGGGCCTTCCTACGAGCAGTACTTC. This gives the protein CASVLAGPSYEQYF.

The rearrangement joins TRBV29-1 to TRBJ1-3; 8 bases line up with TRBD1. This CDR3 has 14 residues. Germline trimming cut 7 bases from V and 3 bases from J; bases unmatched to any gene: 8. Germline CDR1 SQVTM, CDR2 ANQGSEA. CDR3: CSGKTDRVGNTIYF. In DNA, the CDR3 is TGCAGCGGCAAGACGGACAGGGTTGGAAACACCATATATTTT.

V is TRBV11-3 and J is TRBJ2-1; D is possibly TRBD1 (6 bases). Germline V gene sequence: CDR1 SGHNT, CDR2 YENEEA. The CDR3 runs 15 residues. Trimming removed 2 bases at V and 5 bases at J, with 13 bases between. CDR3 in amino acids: CASSLFGRGHNEQFF. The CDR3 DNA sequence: TGTGCCAGCAGCTTATTCGGCAGGGGCCACAATGAGCAGTTCTTC.

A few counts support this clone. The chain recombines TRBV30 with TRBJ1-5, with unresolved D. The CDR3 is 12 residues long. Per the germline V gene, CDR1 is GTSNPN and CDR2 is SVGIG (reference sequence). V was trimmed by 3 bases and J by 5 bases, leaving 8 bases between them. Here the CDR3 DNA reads TGTGCCTGGAGCCTCTCCTATCAGCCCCAGCATTTT. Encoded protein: CAWSLSYQPQHF. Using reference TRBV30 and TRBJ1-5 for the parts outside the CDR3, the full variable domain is SQTIHQWPATLVQPVGSPLSLECTVEGTSNPNLYWYRQAAGRGLQLLFYSVGIGQISSEVPQNLSASRPQDRQFILSSKKLLLSDSGFYLCAWSLSYQPQHFGDGTRLSIL.

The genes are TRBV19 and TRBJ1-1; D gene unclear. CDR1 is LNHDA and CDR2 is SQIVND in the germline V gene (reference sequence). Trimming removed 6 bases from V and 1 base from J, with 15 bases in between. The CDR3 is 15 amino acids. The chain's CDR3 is CASRGGIDRNTEAFF. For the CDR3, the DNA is TGTGCCAGTAGGGGAGGTATAGACCGGAACACTGAAGCTTTCTTT.

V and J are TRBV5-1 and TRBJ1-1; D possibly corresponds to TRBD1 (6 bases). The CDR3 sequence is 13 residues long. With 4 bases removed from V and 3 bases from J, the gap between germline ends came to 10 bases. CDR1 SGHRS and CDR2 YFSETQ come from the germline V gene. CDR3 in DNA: TGCGCCAGCAGCGGGAGGGGGGACACTGAAGCTTTCTTT. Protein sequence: CASSGRGDTEAFF.

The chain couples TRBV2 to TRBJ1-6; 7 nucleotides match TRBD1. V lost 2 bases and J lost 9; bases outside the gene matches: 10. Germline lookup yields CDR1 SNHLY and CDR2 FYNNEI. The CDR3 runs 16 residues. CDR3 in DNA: TGTGCCAGCAGTGAACGGACAGGCCTTATAAGTTCACCCCTCCACTTT. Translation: CASSERTGLISSPLHF.

As DNA, the CDR3 is TGCGCCAGCAGGGGGGCGGCCTATAATTCACCCCTCCACTTT. Protein sequence: CASRGAAYNSPLHF. V and J are TRBV4-3 and TRBJ1-6, with D tentatively TRBD1 (6 bases). CDR1 LGHNA and CDR2 YSLEER come from the germline V gene. The CDR3 contains 14 residues. Trimming removed 6 bases at V and 2 bases at J, with 8 bases between.

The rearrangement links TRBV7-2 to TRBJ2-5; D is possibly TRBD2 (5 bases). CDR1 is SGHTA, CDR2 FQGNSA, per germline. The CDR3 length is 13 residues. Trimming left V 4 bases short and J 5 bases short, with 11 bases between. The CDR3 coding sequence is TGTGCCAGCAGCTCGACTCCGGGGGAGACCCAGTACTTC. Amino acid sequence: CASSSTPGETQYF.

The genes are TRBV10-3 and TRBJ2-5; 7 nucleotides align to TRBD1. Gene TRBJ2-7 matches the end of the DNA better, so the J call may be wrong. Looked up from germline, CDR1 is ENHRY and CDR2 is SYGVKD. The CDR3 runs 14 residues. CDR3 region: CAIRSGTEAYEQYF. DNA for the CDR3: TGTGCCATCAGATCCGGGACAGAGGCCTACGAGCAGTACTTC.

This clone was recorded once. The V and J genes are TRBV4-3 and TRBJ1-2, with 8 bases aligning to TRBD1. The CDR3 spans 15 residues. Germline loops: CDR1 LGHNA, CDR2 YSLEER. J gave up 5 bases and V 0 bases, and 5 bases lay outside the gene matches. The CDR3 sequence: CASSQDRRGRYGYTF. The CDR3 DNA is TGCGCCAGCAGCCAAGACCGCAGGGGGCGGTATGGCTACACCTTC.

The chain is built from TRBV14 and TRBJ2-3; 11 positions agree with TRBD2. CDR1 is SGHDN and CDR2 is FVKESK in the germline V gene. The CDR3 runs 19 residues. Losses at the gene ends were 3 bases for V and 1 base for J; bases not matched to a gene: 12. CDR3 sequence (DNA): TGTGCCAGCAGCCACGCCGGGACTAGCGGTACGGTAGGCACAGATACGCAGTATTTT. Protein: CASSHAGTSGTVGTDTQYF.

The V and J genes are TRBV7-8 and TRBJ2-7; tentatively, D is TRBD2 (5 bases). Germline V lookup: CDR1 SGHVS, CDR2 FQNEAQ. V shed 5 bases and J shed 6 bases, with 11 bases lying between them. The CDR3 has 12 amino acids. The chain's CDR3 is CASSPGSSEQYF. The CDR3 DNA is TGTGCCAGCAGCCCGGGGAGTTCCGAGCAGTACTTC.